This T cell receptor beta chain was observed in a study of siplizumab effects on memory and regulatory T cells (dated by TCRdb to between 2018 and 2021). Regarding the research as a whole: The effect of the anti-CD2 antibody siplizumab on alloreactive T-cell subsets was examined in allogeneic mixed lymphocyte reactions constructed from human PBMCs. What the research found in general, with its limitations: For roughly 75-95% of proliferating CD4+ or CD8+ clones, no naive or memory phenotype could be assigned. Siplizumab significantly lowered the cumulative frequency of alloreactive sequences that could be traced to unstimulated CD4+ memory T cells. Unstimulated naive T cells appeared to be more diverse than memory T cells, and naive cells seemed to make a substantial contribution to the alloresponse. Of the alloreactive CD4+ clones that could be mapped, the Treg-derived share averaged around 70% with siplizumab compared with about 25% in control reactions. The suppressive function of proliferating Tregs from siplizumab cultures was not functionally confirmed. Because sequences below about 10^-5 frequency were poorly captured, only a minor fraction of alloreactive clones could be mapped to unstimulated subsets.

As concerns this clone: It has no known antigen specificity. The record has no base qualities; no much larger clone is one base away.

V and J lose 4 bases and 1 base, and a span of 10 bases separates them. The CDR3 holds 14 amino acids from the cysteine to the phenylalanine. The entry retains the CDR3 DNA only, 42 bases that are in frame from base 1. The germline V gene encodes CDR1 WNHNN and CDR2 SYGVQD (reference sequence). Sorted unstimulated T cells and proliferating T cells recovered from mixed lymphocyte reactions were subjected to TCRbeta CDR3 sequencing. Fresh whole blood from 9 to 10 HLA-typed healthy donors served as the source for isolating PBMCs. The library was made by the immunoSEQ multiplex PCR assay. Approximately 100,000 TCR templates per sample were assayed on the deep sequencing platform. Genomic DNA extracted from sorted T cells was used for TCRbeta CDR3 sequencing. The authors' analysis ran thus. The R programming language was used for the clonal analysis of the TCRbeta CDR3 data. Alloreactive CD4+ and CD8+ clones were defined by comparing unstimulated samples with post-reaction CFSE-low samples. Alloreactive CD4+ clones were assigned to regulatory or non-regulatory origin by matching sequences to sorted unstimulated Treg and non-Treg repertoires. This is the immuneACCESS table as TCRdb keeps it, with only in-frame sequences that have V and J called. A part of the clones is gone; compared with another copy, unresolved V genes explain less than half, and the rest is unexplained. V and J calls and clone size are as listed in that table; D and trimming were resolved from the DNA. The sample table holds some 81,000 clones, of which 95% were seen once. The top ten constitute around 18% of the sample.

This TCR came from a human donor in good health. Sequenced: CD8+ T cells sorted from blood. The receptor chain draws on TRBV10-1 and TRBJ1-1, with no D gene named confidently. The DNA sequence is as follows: TGCGCCAGCAGTGTGGGAGGAGAGAACACTGAAGCTTTCTTT. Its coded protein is CASSVGGENTEAFF.